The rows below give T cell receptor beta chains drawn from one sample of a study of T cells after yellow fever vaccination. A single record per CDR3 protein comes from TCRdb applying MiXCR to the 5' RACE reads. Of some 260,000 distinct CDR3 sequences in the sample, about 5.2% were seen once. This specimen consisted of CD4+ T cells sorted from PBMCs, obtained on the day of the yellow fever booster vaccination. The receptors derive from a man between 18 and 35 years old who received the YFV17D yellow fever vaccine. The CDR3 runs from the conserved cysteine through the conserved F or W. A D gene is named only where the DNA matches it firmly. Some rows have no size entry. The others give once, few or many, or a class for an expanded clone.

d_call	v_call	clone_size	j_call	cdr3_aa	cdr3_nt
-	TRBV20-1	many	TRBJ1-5	CSAREAGILWPQHF	TGCAGTGCTAGAGAAGCAGGGATTTTGTGGCCCCAGCATTTT
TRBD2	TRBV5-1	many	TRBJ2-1	CASSPRGSGAYNEQFF	TGCGCCAGCAGCCCCCGAGGGAGCGGGGCCTACAATGAGCAGTTCTTC
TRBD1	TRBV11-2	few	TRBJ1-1	CASSLGRDREAFF	TGTGCCAGCAGCTTAGGCAGGGACAGAGAAGCTTTCTTT
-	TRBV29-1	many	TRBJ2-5	CSVERGLQETQYF	TGCAGCGTTGAACGGGGCCTCCAAGAGACCCAGTACTTC
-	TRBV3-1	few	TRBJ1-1	CASSQDSSDAEMNTEAFF	TGTGCCAGCAGCCAAGATTCGAGCGACGCCGAAATGAACACTGAAGCTTTCTTT
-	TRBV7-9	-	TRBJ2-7	CASSGSNRAYEQYF	TGTGCCAGCAGCGGCAGTAACAGAGCCTACGAGCAGTACTTC
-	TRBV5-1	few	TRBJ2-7	CASSFGGTAYEQYF	TGCGCCAGCAGCTTCGGAGGGACCGCCTACGAGCAGTACTTC
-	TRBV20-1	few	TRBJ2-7	CSAADIGGSYEQYF	TGCAGTGCCGCGGACATTGGGGGCTCCTACGAGCAGTACTTC
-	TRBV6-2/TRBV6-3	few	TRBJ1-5	CASSYSGGGGQPQHF	TGTGCCAGCAGTTACTCGGGGGGGGGCGGTCAGCCCCAGCATTTT
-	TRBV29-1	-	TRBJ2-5	CSVVRELEAQYF	TGCAGCGTTGTGAGGGAATTGGAGGCCCAGTACTTC
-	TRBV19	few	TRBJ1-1	CASSMRPGRTEAFF	TGTGCCAGTAGTATGCGGCCTGGTCGGACTGAAGCTTTCTTT
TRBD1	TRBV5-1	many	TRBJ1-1	CASRQGEAANTEAFF	TGCGCCAGCCGACAGGGGGAGGCTGCGAACACTGAAGCTTTCTTT
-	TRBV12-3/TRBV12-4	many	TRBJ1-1	CASSQQVNTEAFF	TGTGCCAGCAGCCAACAGGTAAACACTGAAGCTTTCTTT
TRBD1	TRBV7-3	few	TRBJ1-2	CASSLQGADNGYTF	TGTGCCAGCAGCTTACAGGGGGCTGATAATGGCTACACCTTC